This entry lists 24 T cell receptor beta chains sequenced from one sample in a study of cytomegalovirus exposure and HLA in healthy donors. Repertoires were generated with immunoSEQ multiplex PCR, while TCRdb's copy carries only in-frame clones and drops some. Of 130,000 to 150,000 clones in the sample, around 90% were seen once. The source material was PBMCs. These TCRs come from a young man in good health and CMV-seropositive.

The chain couples TRBV5-1 to TRBJ1-2, with 7 bases lining up with TRBD1. After removal of 4 bases from V and 4 bases from J, the junction contained 10 bases not matched to a gene. In germline, CDR1 is SGHRS, CDR2 YFSETQ. This CDR3 has 15 amino acids. CDR3 nucleotides: TGCGCCAGCAGCCCTCCTGGACAGGTCCCCTATGGCTACACCTTC. Protein sequence: CASSPPGQVPYGYTF. Using reference TRBV5-1 and TRBJ1-2 for the parts outside the CDR3, the full variable domain is KAGVTQTPRYLIKTRGQQVTLSCSPISGHRSVSWYQQTPGQGLQFLFEYFSETQRNKGNFPGRFSGRQFSNSRSEMNVSTLELGDSALYLCASSPPGQVPYGYTFGSGTRLTVV.

V is TRBV5-8 and J is TRBJ1-2, with D tentatively TRBD1 (6 bases). The germline V gene has CDR1 SGHTS and CDR2 YDEGEE. V was shortened by 1 base and J by 2 bases, with 15 bases between the two germline ends. The CDR3 covers 16 residues. CDR3 DNA sequence: TGTGCCAGCAGCTTGAACAGGGTGAGACGAAACTATGGCTACACCTTC. The encoded protein is CASSLNRVRRNYGYTF. Full variable domain (remainder filled in from reference TRBV5-8 and TRBJ1-2): EAGVTQSPTHLIKTRGQQATLRCSPISGHTSVYWYQQALGLGLQFLLWYDEGEERNRGNFPPRFSGRQFPNYSSELNVNALELEDSALYLCASSLNRVRRNYGYTFGSGTRLTVV.

This clone has a handful of counts. V and J are TRBV5-1 and TRBJ1-1, with TRBD1 as a possible D gene (5 bases). V was trimmed by 0 bases and J by 2 bases, leaving 8 bases between them. Germline lookup yields CDR1 SGHRS and CDR2 YFSETQ. This CDR3 has 14 residues. The chain's CDR3 is CASSLAGFNTEAFF. The CDR3 DNA follows: TGCGCCAGCAGCTTGGCAGGGTTTAACACTGAAGCTTTCTTT.

J is TRBJ2-7 and V is TRBV7-2, with 8 bases matching TRBD1. Germline trimming cut 7 bases from V and 5 bases from J; bases unmatched to any gene: 7. Germline CDR1 and CDR2: SGHTA and FQGNSA. CDR3 length: 13 residues. The CDR3 region has the DNA TGTGCCAGCACCTTCACAGGGGGGAACGAGCAGTACTTC. Translation gives CASTFTGGNEQYF.

The rearrangement links TRBV5-6 to TRBJ2-2; tentatively, D is TRBD1 (6 bases). The length of the CDR3 is 16 residues. V was cut by 2 bases and J by 0 bases, with 11 bases left in between. Germline CDR1 is SGHDT and CDR2 is YYEEEE. The CDR3 reads CASSFGQFANTGELFF. The CDR3 region has the DNA TGTGCCAGCAGCTTTGGACAGTTCGCGAACACCGGGGAGCTGTTTTTT.

This chain connects TRBV16 to TRBJ1-2, with TRBD1 identical over 8 bases. The CDR3 spans 14 residues. Germline V CDR1 and CDR2: KGHSY, FQNENV. J lost 0 bases, V lost 4 bases, and 1 base had no gene match. CDR3 sequence reads: CASSPQGANYGYTF. CDR3 nucleotides: TGTGCCAGCAGCCCACAGGGGGCTAACTATGGCTACACCTTC. The complete variable domain, with remaining parts taken from reference TRBV16 and TRBJ1-2, reads GEEVAQTPKHLVRGEGQKAKLYCAPIKGHSYVFWYQQVLKNEFKFLISFQNENVFDETGMPKERFSAKCLPNSPCSLEIQATKLEDSAVYFCASSPQGANYGYTFGSGTRLTVV.

This clone occurred a few times. CDR3 DNA: TGTGCCAGTAGTATGCCCAGGTCAGATACGCAGTATTTT. Translation: CASSMPRSDTQYF. The chain combines TRBV19 with TRBJ2-3; D ambiguous. The length of the CDR3 is 13 residues. CDR1 is LNHDA and CDR2 is SQIVND in the germline V gene (reference sequence). V was trimmed by 3 bases and J by 4 bases, leaving 8 bases between them.

The chain carries TRBV11-2 and TRBJ1-4; D is perhaps TRBD1 (5 bases). This CDR3 spans 13 amino acids. The V and J ends lost 4 bases and 3 bases respectively, with 6 bases between them. The germline gives CDR1 SGHAT, CDR2 FQNNGV. In DNA form, the CDR3 reads TGTGCCAGCAGCTGGGGGGCTAATGAAAAACTGTTTTTT. Its translation is CASSWGANEKLFF. Full variable domain (rest looked up from reference TRBV11-2 and TRBJ1-4): EAGVAQSPRYKIIEKRQSVAFWCNPISGHATLYWYQQILGQGPKLLIQFQNNGVVDDSQLPKDRFSAERLKGVDSTLKIQPAKLEDSAVYLCASSWGANEKLFFGSGTQLSVL.

Of note for this clone: Other DNA sequences from this sample encode an identical CDR3 as well. The chain uses TRBV5-4 and TRBJ1-1; TRBD1 is a possible D gene (5 bases). CDR3 length: 15 amino acids. With 0 bases removed from V and 1 base from J, the gap between germline ends came to 10 bases. Germline assignment: CDR1 SGHNT and CDR2 YYREEE (reference sequence). Written as DNA, the CDR3 is TGTGCCAGCAGCTTGGGGAGGGGAGGGAACACTGAAGCTTTCTTT. This sequence encodes CASSLGRGGNTEAFF.

The J gene is TRBJ2-2, the V gene TRBV6-4; 8 nucleotides align to TRBD1. J was trimmed by 6 bases and V by 0 bases; bases with no gene match: 3. The CDR3 has 15 residues. The germline CDR1 and CDR2 sequences are MRHNA and SNTAGT. The CDR3: CASSDSTGESGELFF. The CDR3, as DNA: TGTGCCAGCAGTGACTCGACAGGGGAGTCCGGGGAGCTGTTTTTT.

The CDR3 DNA follows: TGTGCCAGTAGTATTAGGGGGCTAGCGAGCTACAATGAGCAGTTCTTC. Translated, it gives CASSIRGLASYNEQFF. This chain uses TRBV19 with TRBJ2-1, with D perhaps TRBD1 (7 bases). This CDR3 has 16 residues. CDR1 and CDR2 (germline): LNHDA, SQIVND (reference sequence). V was clipped by 3 bases and J by 3 bases, with 15 bases between them.

The genes are TRBV2 and TRBJ2-3; D not certain. The CDR3 loop spans 12 amino acids. With 6 bases removed from V and 5 bases from J, the gap between germline ends came to 9 bases. Germline assignment: CDR1 SNHLY and CDR2 FYNNEI. The DNA of the CDR3 is TGTGCCAGCAGGGGCGCTGTAGATACGCAGTATTTT. It specifies CASRGAVDTQYF.

The chain recombines TRBV9 with TRBJ1-6; a weak D match, TRBD1 (6 bases). This CDR3 is 18 amino acids long. Germline assignment: CDR1 SGDLS and CDR2 YYNGEE. Trimming stripped 2 bases from V and 5 bases from J, with 20 bases between. The CDR3 DNA is TGTGCCAGCAGCGTGGCCAAGGGGGGGAATTGGGATAATTCACCCCTCCACTTT. It codes for CASSVAKGGNWDNSPLHF.

This clone has just a few counts. The CDR3 spells CASSVRGDYNEQFF. The CDR3 bases are TGTGCCAGCAGTGTCCGGGGGGACTACAATGAGCAGTTCTTC. This chain connects TRBV6-4 to TRBJ2-1; 7 bases agree with TRBD2. CDR1 and CDR2 (germline): MRHNA, SNTAGT. The CDR3 covers 14 residues. Trimming took 4 bases from V and 3 from J; bases not matched to a gene: 3.

The V gene is TRBV10-2, the J gene TRBJ2-1; 9 bases are a match to TRBD2. The CDR3 runs to 16 residues. In germline, CDR1 is WSHSY, CDR2 SAAADI. Trimming cost V 6 bases and J 5 bases; bases outside gene matches: 11. The CDR3 loop is CASRASGTSGDNEQFF. The CDR3, as DNA: TGCGCCAGCAGGGCTAGCGGGACTTCGGGCGACAATGAGCAGTTCTTC.

The chain employs TRBV30 and TRBJ2-1; TRBD2 aligns across 7 bases. V gave up 3 bases and J gave up 6 bases; unmatched junction bases: 8. This CDR3 spans 14 amino acids. From germline, CDR1 is GTSNPN and CDR2 SVGIG (reference sequence). The CDR3 bases are TGTGCCTGGAGGCCAAGCGGGGCCCTCAATGAGCAGTTCTTC. Amino acid sequence: CAWRPSGALNEQFF.

The chain carries TRBV7-9 and TRBJ2-2; no clear D gene. The germline V and J ends were trimmed by 3 bases and 7 bases, with 6 bases remaining between them. The germline V gene has CDR1 SEHNR and CDR2 FQNEAQ (reference sequence). The CDR3 extends over 12 amino acids. In DNA, the CDR3 is TGTGCCAGCAGCTTTTTATTCGGGGAGCTGTTTTTT. It is translated as CASSFLFGELFF.

This clone was detected once. V usage is TRBV19 and J usage is TRBJ2-7; TRBD1 agrees at 7 bases. After removal of 8 bases from V and 6 bases from J, the junction contained 7 bases not matched to a gene. This CDR3 has 12 amino acids. Looked up from germline, CDR1 is LNHDA and CDR2 is SQIVND (reference sequence). CDR3 nucleotide sequence: TGTGCCAGTTCTACAGGGGCGGTCGAGCAGTACTTC. This translates into CASSTGAVEQYF. The full variable domain, completed using reference TRBV19 and TRBJ2-7, is DGGITQSPKYLFRKEGQNVTLSCEQNLNHDAMYWYRQDPGQGLRLIYYSQIVNDFQKGDIAEGYSVSREKKESFPLTVTSAQKNPTAFYLCASSTGAVEQYFGPGTRLTVT.

This clone has only a few counts. The chain carries TRBV18 and TRBJ1-5, with D unclear. The CDR3 has 15 residues. The germline gives CDR1 KGHSH, CDR2 LQKENI. V was trimmed by 1 base and J by 0 bases, leaving 7 bases between them. The CDR3 nucleotides read TGTGCCAGCTCACCACGGAGGACTAGCAATCAGCCCCAGCATTTT. Its translation is CASSPRRTSNQPQHF. The full variable domain, completed using reference TRBV18 and TRBJ1-5, is NAGVMQNPRHLVRRRGQEARLRCSPMKGHSHVYWYRQLPEEGLKFMVYLQKENIIDESGMPKERFSAEFPKEGPSILRIQQVVRGDSAAYFCASSPRRTSNQPQHFGDGTRLSIL.

The rearrangement uses TRBV1 and TRBJ2-7; TRBD2, as called in the table, went unchecked against the DNA. TRBV1 is reported as a pseudogene. CDR3 length: 18 amino acids. The CDR3 bases are TGCACCAGCAGCCCAGGGACTAGCGCGAGGGGTAGGGCCTACGAGCAGTACTTC. Residues: CTSSPGTSARGRAYEQYF.

The chain links TRBV7-9 to TRBJ2-2; a possible D gene is TRBD2 (6 bases). Germline CDR1 reads SEHNR; CDR2 reads FQNEAQ (reference sequence). Trimming pared 5 bases from V and 4 bases from J, leaving 14 bases between. The length of the CDR3 is 15 residues. CDR3 nucleotide sequence: TGTGCCAGCAGCCCGGAGGGGAGCAGCACCGGGGAGCTGTTTTTT. It encodes CASSPEGSSTGELFF.

CDR3 DNA: TGTGCCAGCAGCCAACAGGGTTTGGGGAACACCATATATTTT. Translated, it gives CASSQQGLGNTIYF. V and J are TRBV11-2 and TRBJ1-3, with a possible D match to TRBD1 (6 bases). The CDR3 is 14 residues long. Germline-derived CDR1 and CDR2 are SGHAT and FQNNGV. V shed 5 bases and J shed 7 bases, with 15 bases lying between them. Together with reference TRBV11-2 and TRBJ1-3, the CDR3 gives the full variable domain: EAGVAQSPRYKIIEKRQSVAFWCNPISGHATLYWYQQILGQGPKLLIQFQNNGVVDDSQLPKDRFSAERLKGVDSTLKIQPAKLEDSAVYLCASSQQGLGNTIYFGEGSWLTVV.

CDR3: CATQGSDTEAFF. In DNA form, the CDR3 reads TGTGCCACACAGGGAAGCGACACTGAAGCTTTCTTT. The V call is TRBV5-4, the J call TRBJ1-1; weak D call: TRBD1 (6 bases). The V and J ends lost 9 bases and 3 bases respectively, with 12 bases between them. Germline V lookup: CDR1 SGHNT, CDR2 YYREEE (reference sequence). There are 12 residues in the CDR3.

For the CDR3, the DNA is TGCAGCGTCGGGGAACTAGGGGAGACCCAGTACTTC. Translation: CSVGELGETQYF. This sequence joins TRBV29-1 and TRBJ2-5; tentatively, D is TRBD2 (5 bases). This CDR3 contains 12 residues. V was shortened by 6 bases and J by 5 bases, with 13 bases between the two germline ends. CDR1 is SQVTM and CDR2 is ANQGSEA in the germline V gene.